This T cell receptor beta chain derives from a study of blood T cell repertoires in COVID-19. Looking at the study overall: The analysed material was cDNA or gDNA that came from T cells, B-cell-depleted T cells, or PBMCs.

The assay was immunoSEQ multiplex PCR, and TCRdb's table has in-frame clones only and misses some. Of around 130,000 clones listed, 70% to 90% are singletons. The V end lost 0 bases, the J end lost 0 bases, and 12 bases lay between the germline ends. CDR1 is LGHDT, CDR2 YNNKEL, per germline (reference sequence). CDR3 length equals 17 residues. The sequenced material came from peripheral blood. V and J are TRBV3-1 (or the pseudogene TRBV3-2) and TRBJ2-1, with D uncertain. The receptor was isolated from a woman over 75 with acute or convalescent COVID-19. The CDR3 region is CASSQDLGASSYNEQFF. The DNA of the CDR3 is TGTGCCAGCAGCCAAGATTTGGGCGCCAGCTCCTACAATGAGCAGTTCTTC.